This TCR beta chain was recovered during a study of CD8 T cells in Susac syndrome. Random hexamers served to reverse transcribe roughly 0.5 to 1 ug RNA. Multiplex immunoSEQ PCR targeted 54 Vbeta and 13 Jbeta TCR beta segments. Using its own MiXCR run on the immunoSEQ multiplex PCR reads, TCRdb lists one record per CDR3 protein. The sample has a few hundred thousand distinct CDR3 sequences; more than 80% are singletons. Findings and limits, study-wide: A relatively small number of individuals underwent TCR sequencing and HLA analysis.

The multiple sclerosis control group was made up of treatment-naive patients with stable or active relapsing-remitting disease. TEMRA cells were FACS-enriched and CD8+ and CD4+ T cells negatively isolated. As concerns this clonotype: Its antigen is not known.

The CDR3 loop spans 17 amino acids. Germline V CDR1 and CDR2: LGHDT, YNNKEL (reference sequence). V was pared by 0 bases and J by 4 bases, with 5 bases of the junction left unmatched. The sample was CD8+ T cells from PBMCs. The chain has TRBV3-1 and TRBJ2-1; 11 bases fit TRBD2. The receptor's source is a human donor with multiple sclerosis. CDR3 region: CASSQEGLAVVYNEQFF. CDR3 DNA: TGTGCCAGCAGCCAAGAGGGACTAGCGGTCGTTTACAATGAGCAGTTCTTC.